The 2 T cell receptor beta chains in this list originate from one sample, sequenced in a study of T cells in women clearing cervical HPV infection. Produced via immunoSEQ multiplex PCR; TCRdb's table is partial and in-frame only. The table lists 20,000 to 25,000 clones. Sample: blood buffy coat. The source of these receptors is a woman aged 18 to 75 with a cervical HPV16 infection that either progressed to CIN3+ or cleared (not recorded which).

Remarks on this clone: The read halts 3 residues ahead of the CDR3 end, with the missing end drawn from the germline J gene. This sequence joins TRBV29-1 and TRBJ1-4, with 7 bases identical to TRBD1. Germline V CDR1 and CDR2: SQVTM, ANQGSEA. Trimming removed 7 bases from V and 6 bases from J; junction bases left unmatched: 5. The CDR3 sequence is 12 residues long. This CDR3 is CSAQTGDEKLFF. The CDR3 bases that were read are TGCAGCGCTCAAACAGGGGATGAAAAA.

Comments on this clone: The DNA ends 3 residues before the CDR3 does, and the rest of the CDR3 is filled in from the germline J gene. The chain is built from TRBV10-3 and TRBJ1-3; perhaps TRBD1 as D (6 bases). Looked up from germline, CDR1 is ENHRY and CDR2 is SYGVKD. Trimming cost V 6 bases and J 8 bases, with 14 bases left between them. This CDR3 has 13 amino acids. The sequenced part of the CDR3 DNA is TGTGCCATCAGAGGACAAGGGGGGGACACC. Translation gives CAIRGQGGDT. The full-length CDR3 reads as CAIRGQGGDTIYF.